This T cell receptor beta chain was found in a study of blood T cell repertoires in COVID-19. Study as a whole: COVID-19 samples collected from the United States, Italy and Spain covered acute and convalescent phases.

This CDR3 comprises 14 residues. The germline CDR1 and CDR2 sequences are LNHDA and SQIVND (reference sequence). Trimming left V 3 bases short and J 0 bases short, with 5 bases between. Patients in Seattle were enrolled during active infection, then followed longitudinally. In the source study's methods: Estimated nucleated cell counts came from reference gene primer amplification. Measured with immunoSEQ multiplex PCR; TCRdb has only the in-frame clones, and not every one. V, J and clone size derive from that table, while D and trimming were established from the DNA sequence. The sample lists a few hundred thousand clones, 65% to 85% occurring once.

The chain employs TRBV19 and TRBJ2-2; D remains unclear. This TCR came from a person between 65 and 80 years old with COVID-19, enrolled during active disease. Sequenced material: peripheral blood. As DNA, the CDR3 is TGTGCCAGTAGTATGGGCTCGAACACCGGGGAGCTGTTTTTT. Its protein product is CASSMGSNTGELFF.